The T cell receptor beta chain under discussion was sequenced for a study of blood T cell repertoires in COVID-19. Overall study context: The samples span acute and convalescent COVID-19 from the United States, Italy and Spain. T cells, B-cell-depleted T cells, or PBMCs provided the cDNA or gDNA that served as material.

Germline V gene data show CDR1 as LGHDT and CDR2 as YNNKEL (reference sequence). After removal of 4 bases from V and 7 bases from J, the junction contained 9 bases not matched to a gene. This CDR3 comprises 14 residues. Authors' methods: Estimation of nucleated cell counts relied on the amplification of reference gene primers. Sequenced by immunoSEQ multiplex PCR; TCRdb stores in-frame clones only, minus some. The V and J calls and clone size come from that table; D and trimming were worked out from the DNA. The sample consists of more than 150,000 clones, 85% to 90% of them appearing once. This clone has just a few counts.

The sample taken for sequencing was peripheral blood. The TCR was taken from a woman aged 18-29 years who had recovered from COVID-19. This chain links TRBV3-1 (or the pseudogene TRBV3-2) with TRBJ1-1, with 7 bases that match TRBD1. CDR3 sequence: CASSRKQGLDEAFF. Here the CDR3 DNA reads TGTGCCAGCAGCCGAAAACAGGGGTTGGATGAAGCTTTCTTT.